This T cell receptor beta chain was recorded in a study of control samples from healthy donors and cancer patients (dated by TCRdb to about 2020). This clone has more than one count but fewer than ten. This receptor's antigen is unknown. The record has no base qualities; no much larger clone is one base away. To prepare the library, the immunoSEQ multiplex PCR assay was applied. TCRdb provides this immuneACCESS table in a form limited to in-frame rearrangements. Some clones are lacking; in checked studies, under half of them reflect an unresolved V gene, and why the rest are absent is not known. The sample table contains around 100,000 clones; only one count was recorded for less than 90% of them. 15% to 20% of the sample is taken by the ten largest. The sequence was collected from a woman in her forties or fifties in good health. Material for sequencing was blood.

The DNA reads as follows: TGTGCCAGCAGTGAACCTCGACAGGGCTATAATTCACCCCTCCACTTT. Translated, this is CASSEPRQGYNSPLHF. The chain uses TRBV25-1 and TRBJ1-6; a stretch of 7 junction bases matches TRBD1. The V end gives up 2 bases and the J end 3 bases, leaving 4 bases in the junction not matched to a gene. CDR1 and CDR2 (MGHDK, SYGVNS) derive from the germline V gene. The cysteine opens and the phenylalanine closes a CDR3 of 16 amino acids. CDR3 DNA only is kept here, 48 bases in frame from base 1.